Listed below are T cell receptor beta chains from one sample, sequenced in a study of blood T cell repertoires in COVID-19. The repertoire was sequenced with immunoSEQ multiplex PCR; TCRdb's copy has only in-frame clones and lacks some. Here the sample spans about 95,000 clones, roughly 79% being singletons. The sample consisted of peripheral blood. These receptors were taken from a man older than 75 with COVID-19, enrolled during active disease. Both conserved end residues are part of each CDR3. D genes are given only for firm matches. The size field is filled for only some rows; it gives once, few, many or a size class.

TRBV7-3	TRBJ2-1	NA	TRBD2	CASSFRSGTHNEQFF	TGTGCCAGCAGCTTTAGAAGCGGGACCCACAATGAGCAGTTCTTC
TRBV5-5	TRBJ2-2	once	TRBD1	CASSLTGTGGGTGELFF	TGTGCCAGCAGCTTAACCGGGACAGGGGGAGGTACCGGGGAGCTGTTTTTT
TRBV29-1	TRBJ2-7	once	TRBD2	CSASGGLAATYEQYF	TGCAGCGCCTCCGGGGGACTAGCGGCTACCTACGAGCAGTACTTC
TRBV18	TRBJ1-1	NA	NA	CASSPSNPEAFF	TGTGCCAGCTCACCATCCAATCCTGAAGCTTTCTTT
TRBV2	TRBJ2-1	NA	NA	CASTTGYNEQFF	TGTGCCAGCACCACAGGCTACAATGAGCAGTTCTTC
TRBV30	TRBJ2-7	NA	TRBD2	CAWSVWVPGLASYEQYF	TGTGCCTGGAGTGTCTGGGTCCCGGGACTAGCGTCCTACGAGCAGTACTTC
TRBV13	TRBJ1-2	few	NA	CASSFADSNGYTF	TGTGCCAGCAGCTTCGCAGACAGCAATGGCTACACCTTC
TRBV5-8	TRBJ1-4	once	NA	CASVRTGSNEKLFF	TGTGCCAGCGTCCGTACAGGGTCTAATGAAAAACTGTTTTTT
TRBV6-2/TRBV6-3	TRBJ2-3	NA	TRBD2	CASSPGTSIHTDTQYF	TGTGCCAGCAGTCCCGGGACTAGCATTCACACAGATACGCAGTATTTT
TRBV5-1	TRBJ2-7	medium-sized	TRBD1	CASSFDYMGQGFYEQYF	TGCGCCAGCAGCTTCGATTATATGGGACAGGGCTTTTACGAGCAGTACTTC
TRBV3-1/TRBV3-2	TRBJ2-3	once	NA	CASSLILSTDTQYF	TGTGCCAGCAGCCTTATACTTAGCACAGATACGCAGTATTTT
TRBV18	TRBJ1-2	NA	NA	CASSPLDRQNYGYTF	TGTGCCAGCTCACCTCTGGACAGACAAAACTATGGCTACACCTTC
TRBV9	TRBJ1-2	NA	NA	CASSVGRLTDGYTF	TGTGCCAGCAGCGTGGGCCGTTTGACGGATGGCTACACCTTC
TRBV11-2	TRBJ2-3	once	NA	CASSYQGPYTDTQYF	TGTGCCAGCAGTTACCAGGGGCCCTACACAGATACGCAGTATTTT
TRBV2	TRBJ1-1	few	TRBD1	CASRRGQGMNTEAFF	TGTGCCAGCAGGCGGGGACAGGGAATGAACACTGAAGCTTTCTTT
TRBV9	TRBJ1-2	NA	TRBD1	CASSVAPGTGANYGYTF	TGTGCCAGCAGCGTAGCCCCCGGGACAGGGGCTAACTATGGCTACACCTTC
TRBV5-5	TRBJ2-7	few	TRBD2	CASSLVTSNAYEQYF	TGTGCCAGCAGCCTGGTGACTAGCAATGCCTACGAGCAGTACTTC
TRBV24-1	TRBJ2-3	NA	TRBD2	CATSGAGGPADTQYF	TGTGCCACCAGTGGAGCGGGAGGGCCCGCAGATACGCAGTATTTT
TRBV30	TRBJ2-7	NA	NA	CAWRNRGIYEQYF	TGTGCCTGGAGGAATCGGGGTATCTACGAGCAGTACTTC
TRBV7-3	TRBJ1-3	few	TRBD1	CASSLLARDRGGSGNTIYF	TGTGCCAGCAGCTTACTTGCCCGGGACAGGGGGGGCTCTGGAAACACCATATATTTT
TRBV6-6	TRBJ1-4	NA	NA	CASTTGRLEKLFF	TGTGCCAGCACGACGGGAAGGCTTGAAAAACTGTTTTTT
TRBV5-1	TRBJ2-5	NA	NA	CASSTRRGPDQETQYF	TGCGCCAGCAGCACCCGGCGCGGGCCGGATCAAGAGACCCAGTACTTC
TRBV10-3	TRBJ2-3	NA	TRBD2	CAISEGSGAADTQYF	TGTGCCATCAGTGAGGGGAGCGGGGCAGCAGATACGCAGTATTTT
TRBV20-1	TRBJ1-2	NA	TRBD1	CSASDRGAYGYTF	TGCAGTGCTAGTGACAGGGGTGCATATGGCTACACCTTC
TRBV5-1	TRBJ1-4	NA	TRBD1	CASSFGTGGIGREKLFF	TGCGCCAGCAGCTTTGGGACAGGGGGCATAGGGCGCGAAAAACTGTTTTTT
TRBV30	TRBJ2-5	few	NA	CAWAGVSETQYF	TGTGCCTGGGCAGGGGTATCAGAGACCCAGTACTTC
TRBV19	TRBJ1-4	few	TRBD1	CASSITGTGTEKLFF	TGTGCCAGTAGTATAACGGGGACAGGGACGGAAAAACTGTTTTTT
TRBV11-2	TRBJ1-6	NA	NA	CASSPTAFHNSPLHF	TGTGCCAGCAGCCCGACAGCATTTCATAATTCACCCCTCCACTTT
TRBV7-9	TRBJ1-3	NA	NA	CASSFTEYSGNTIYF	TGTGCCAGCAGCTTTACAGAGTACTCTGGAAACACCATATATTTT
TRBV4-2	TRBJ1-2	NA	NA	CASSQDWGRLYTF	TGTGCCAGCAGCCAAGATTGGGGCAGGCTCTACACCTTC
TRBV3-1/TRBV3-2	TRBJ1-1	NA	NA	CASSPGYTEAFF	TGTGCCAGCAGCCCGGGATACACTGAAGCTTTCTTT
TRBV15	TRBJ1-2	NA	NA	CATSRLQANYGYTF	TGTGCCACCAGCAGACTACAGGCAAACTATGGCTACACCTTC
TRBV2	TRBJ2-7	NA	TRBD1	CASLRDRNNYEQYF	TGTGCCAGCCTCCGGGACAGAAATAACTACGAGCAGTACTTC
TRBV13	TRBJ1-3	NA	NA	CASSLWQGRNTIYF	TGTGCCAGCAGCCTCTGGCAGGGTAGAAACACCATATATTTT
TRBV12-5	TRBJ2-7	NA	NA	CASGLSSGYDEQYF	TGTGCTAGTGGTTTGTCTTCCGGGTATGACGAGCAGTACTTC
TRBV28	TRBJ2-2	NA	NA	CASTTSSGELFF	TGTGCCAGCACCACTTCCTCCGGGGAGCTGTTTTTT
TRBV2	TRBJ2-7	NA	TRBD2	CASSEVRLAGGGSYEQYF	TGTGCCAGCAGTGAGGTGCGACTAGCGGGAGGGGGATCCTACGAGCAGTACTTC
TRBV5-8	TRBJ2-4	NA	NA	CASSLIEGTKNIQYF	TGTGCCAGCAGCTTGATAGAGGGCACCAAAAACATTCAGTACTTC
TRBV7-9	TRBJ2-1	NA	NA	CASSLGSQDNEQFF	TGTGCCAGCAGCTTGGGTAGCCAAGACAATGAGCAGTTCTTC
TRBV19	TRBJ1-1	NA	TRBD1	CASSFYRDSAEAFF	TGTGCCAGTAGTTTTTACCGGGACAGCGCTGAAGCTTTCTTT
TRBV6-5	TRBJ1-5	NA	NA	CASSYSRESNQPQHF	TGTGCCAGCAGTTACTCGCGGGAATCCAATCAGCCCCAGCATTTT
TRBV29-1	TRBJ2-1	NA	TRBD1	CSVEDETGVWNNEQFF	TGCAGCGTTGAAGACGAGACAGGGGTCTGGAACAATGAGCAGTTCTTC
TRBV18	TRBJ1-3	NA	NA	CASSPTRQGGNTIYF	TGTGCCAGCTCACCAACCAGGCAGGGCGGAAACACCATATATTTT
TRBV30	TRBJ2-3	NA	NA	CAWGHRGGQYF	TGTGCCTGGGGACACCGAGGGGGGCAGTATTTT